The rows below give T cell receptor beta chains drawn from one sample of a study of T cell repertoires in cytomegalovirus infection. Their antigen targets remain unknown. From the reads, TCRdb called clonotypes with MiXCR, one entry per CDR3 protein. The sample lists 650,000 to 900,000 distinct CDR3 sequences; 32% were seen once. Here the sequenced sample was cultured CD8+ T cells from PBMCs, taken from culture after CMV antigen stimulation. These TCRs come from a human donor in good health (CMV status not recorded). Some clones in this sample may be carry-over from other donors' samples. CDR3s include the opening cysteine and the closing phenylalanine or tryptophan. D genes are given only for firm matches. Size is omitted from some rows. Given values are once, few, many or a class for expanded clones.

clone size: few; J gene: TRBJ2-1; D gene: TRBD1; V gene: TRBV29-1; CDR3 protein: CSAPQGVDSYNEQFF; CDR3 DNA: TGCAGCGCTCCACAGGGGGTGGACTCCTACAATGAGCAGTTCTTC
clone size: few; J gene: TRBJ1-2; D gene: TRBD1; V gene: TRBV12-3/TRBV12-4; CDR3 protein: CASSRQGRDYGYTF; CDR3 DNA: TGTGCCAGCAGTAGACAGGGTCGGGACTATGGCTACACCTTC
clone size: .; J gene: TRBJ1-2; D gene: .; V gene: TRBV6-2/TRBV6-3; CDR3 protein: CASNDGRGYGYTF; CDR3 DNA: TGTGCCAGCAACGATGGGAGAGGCTATGGCTACACCTTC
clone size: .; J gene: TRBJ1-1; D gene: .; V gene: TRBV5-3; CDR3 protein: CASSLDHSGGTEAFF; CDR3 DNA: TGTGCCAGCAGCTTGGATCACTCGGGAGGCACTGAAGCTTTCTTT
clone size: .; J gene: TRBJ1-1; D gene: TRBD1; V gene: TRBV7-3; CDR3 protein: CASSLMRQGRNTEAFF; CDR3 DNA: TGTGCCAGCAGCTTAATGCGACAGGGGAGGAACACTGAAGCTTTCTTT
clone size: few; J gene: TRBJ1-2; D gene: .; V gene: TRBV6-6; CDR3 protein: CASSYSMVGQLSANYGYTF; CDR3 DNA: TGTGCCAGCAGTTACTCGATGGTGGGACAACTGTCGGCTAACTATGGCTACACCTTC
clone size: .; J gene: TRBJ1-3; D gene: .; V gene: TRBV28; CDR3 protein: CASSLSGDLRNTIYF; CDR3 DNA: TGTGCCAGCAGTTTATCCGGGGACTTGAGAAACACCATATATTTT
clone size: .; J gene: TRBJ2-6; D gene: .; V gene: TRBV4-2; CDR3 protein: CASSQEENRPSGANVLTF; CDR3 DNA: TGTGCCAGCAGCCAAGAGGAGAACAGGCCTTCTGGGGCCAACGTCCTGACTTTC
clone size: few; J gene: TRBJ2-7; D gene: .; V gene: TRBV7-9; CDR3 protein: CASSDDYEQYF; CDR3 DNA: TGTGCCAGCAGCGACGACTACGAGCAGTACTTC
clone size: few; J gene: TRBJ1-1; D gene: .; V gene: TRBV19; CDR3 protein: CASSMKGLGNTEAFF; CDR3 DNA: TGTGCCAGTAGTATGAAGGGACTTGGGAACACTGAAGCTTTCTTT
clone size: .; J gene: TRBJ1-5; D gene: .; V gene: TRBV6-6; CDR3 protein: CASIGNGSNQPQHF; CDR3 DNA: TGTGCCAGCATCGGCAACGGGAGCAATCAGCCCCAGCATTTT
clone size: .; J gene: TRBJ2-1; D gene: .; V gene: TRBV9; CDR3 protein: CASSAPLNNEQFF; CDR3 DNA: TGTGCCAGCAGCGCCCCCTTGAACAATGAGCAGTTCTTC
clone size: .; J gene: TRBJ2-1; D gene: .; V gene: TRBV29-1; CDR3 protein: CSSPDRYNEQFF; CDR3 DNA: TGCAGCTCCCCCGACAGGTACAATGAGCAGTTCTTC
clone size: many; J gene: TRBJ1-1; D gene: .; V gene: TRBV6-1; CDR3 protein: CASSEGYTEAFF; CDR3 DNA: TGTGCCAGCAGTGAGGGCTACACTGAAGCTTTCTTT
clone size: .; J gene: TRBJ1-2; D gene: .; V gene: TRBV28; CDR3 protein: CASHQRGGIDLYTF; CDR3 DNA: TGTGCCAGCCACCAAAGGGGGGGGATAGACCTCTACACCTTC
clone size: .; J gene: TRBJ1-4; D gene: .; V gene: TRBV6-1; CDR3 protein: CASSEVAGGGSNEKLFF; CDR3 DNA: TGTGCCAGCAGTGAAGTTGCAGGCGGCGGTTCTAATGAAAAACTGTTTTTT
clone size: few; J gene: TRBJ2-5; D gene: TRBD2; V gene: TRBV7-6; CDR3 protein: CASKPGLDETQYF; CDR3 DNA: TGTGCCAGCAAGCCCGGACTAGATGAGACCCAGTACTTC
clone size: .; J gene: TRBJ1-3; D gene: TRBD1; V gene: TRBV25-1; CDR3 protein: CASKDRDRVNTIYF; CDR3 DNA: TGTGCCAGCAAGGATCGGGACAGGGTTAACACCATATATTTT
clone size: .; J gene: TRBJ1-6; D gene: .; V gene: TRBV4-3; CDR3 protein: CASSQDLEDHSPLHF; CDR3 DNA: TGCGCCAGCAGCCAAGACTTGGAGGATCATTCACCCCTCCACTTT
clone size: .; J gene: TRBJ1-1; D gene: .; V gene: TRBV4-1; CDR3 protein: CASSQYTGNTEAFF; CDR3 DNA: TGCGCCAGCAGCCAATATACAGGGAACACTGAAGCTTTCTTT